The TCR beta chain described here comes from a study of T-cell reconstitution after alpha-beta-depleted transplantation in children. The library targeted TCRbeta and was prepared with unique molecular identifiers. TCRdb re-called the PCR reads through MiXCR, storing one row per CDR3 protein. This table holds about 980,000 distinct CDR3 sequences, about 29% found once. Overall study results and limits: Surviving recipient T cells and intrathymic progenitors accounted for some patients' high TCRbeta diversity at day 60. At around two months after transplant, the alpha-beta T cells were reportedly derived from several hundred expanded clones that came from non-depleted graft cells. The main origin of T-cell counts and diversity one year after transplant was newly produced T cells.

The V end lost 1 base, the J end lost 8 bases, and 15 bases lay between the germline ends. Looked up from germline, CDR1 is LGHNA and CDR2 is YSLEER. The CDR3 length is 15 residues. This clonotype came up many times. Its antigen remains unidentified. The gene calls are TRBV4-3 and TRBJ2-1, with D possibly TRBD2 on 6 matching bases. This clonotype originated in a boy less than two years old who had a stem cell transplant for SCID, so the T cells may come from the graft donor. The specimen comprised PBMCs, mostly from graft donor cells, sampled 360 days after TCRalphabeta/CD19-depleted stem cell transplant. The CDR3 loop reads CASSQAYIPGDEQFF. The DNA of the CDR3 is TGCGCCAGCAGCCAAGCCTACATCCCGGGGGATGAGCAGTTCTTC.